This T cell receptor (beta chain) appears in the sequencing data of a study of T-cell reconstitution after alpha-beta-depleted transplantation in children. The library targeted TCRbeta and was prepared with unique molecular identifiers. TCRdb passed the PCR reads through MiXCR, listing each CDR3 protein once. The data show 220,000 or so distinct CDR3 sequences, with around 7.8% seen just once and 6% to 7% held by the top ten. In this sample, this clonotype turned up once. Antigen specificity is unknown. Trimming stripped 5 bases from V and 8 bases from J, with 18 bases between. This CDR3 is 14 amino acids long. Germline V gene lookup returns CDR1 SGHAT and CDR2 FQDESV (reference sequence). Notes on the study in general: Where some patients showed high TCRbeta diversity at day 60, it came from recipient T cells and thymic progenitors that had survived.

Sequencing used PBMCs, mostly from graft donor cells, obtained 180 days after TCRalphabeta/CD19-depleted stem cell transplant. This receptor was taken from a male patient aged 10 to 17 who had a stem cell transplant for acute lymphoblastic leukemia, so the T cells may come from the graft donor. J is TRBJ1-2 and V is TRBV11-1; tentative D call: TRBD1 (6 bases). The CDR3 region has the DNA TGTGCCAGCAGCCTCGGGGGGGCAGGGCAAGGCTACACCTTC. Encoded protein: CASSLGGAGQGYTF.